The entry below gives a single TCR beta chain sequence along with its context. Its antigen remains unknown. This entry is derived from a study of cytomegalovirus exposure and HLA in healthy donors. Study-wide results and caveats: TCR beta sequences numbering around 15,000 were associated with HLA alleles at 0.05 false discovery rate in a later analysis.

Use of 60 Vbeta and 13 Jbeta primers characterized the PCR. The table came from immunoSEQ multiplex PCR; TCRdb's copy has only in-frame clones and leaves some out. The sample includes about 43,000 clones, roughly 64% seen only once; the top ten take around 12%. Between the trimmed V and J ends, which lost 4 bases and 7 bases, there was a span of 17 bases. Per germline, CDR1 LGHNA and CDR2 YSLEER. CDR3 length: 15 amino acids. This receptor was taken from a man aged 60 to 75 in good health and CMV-seropositive. Source material: PBMCs. This chain uses TRBV4-3 with TRBJ2-1, with D perhaps matching TRBD1 (6 bases). The CDR3, as DNA: TGCGCCAGCAGCCGGACATGGGTGGGGGCAAATGAGCAGTTCTTC. This sequence encodes CASSRTWVGANEQFF.